This TCR beta chain derives from a study of blood T cell repertoires in COVID-19. For the study at large: Whether acute or convalescent, the COVID-19 samples came from the United States, Italy and Spain. PBMCs, B-cell-depleted T cells, or T cells provided the cDNA or gDNA that made up the material.

Researchers sorted participants into cohorts using their self-reported clinical history. Methods used by the authors: Estimates of nucleated cell counts were drawn from the amplification of reference gene primers. Here immunoSEQ multiplex PCR was the method, and the copy in TCRdb shows in-frame clones only, minus some. V and J calls and clone size are copied from that table; D and trimming were computed from the DNA. The sample consists of roughly 160,000 clones, about 80% of them appearing once. Germline CDR1 reads LNHNV; CDR2 reads YYDKDF (reference sequence). The CDR3 is 15 amino acids. The V segment lost 9 bases and the J segment 5 bases; nucleotides outside the gene matches: 11.

The sequence derives from a man aged 50-60 years who had recovered from COVID-19. The sample was PBMCs or T cells enriched from blood (not recorded which). The genes are TRBV15 and TRBJ1-4, with 8 bases identical to TRBD1. The DNA of the CDR3 is TGTGCCACTCGACAGGGGCCGGAAAGAAATGAAAAACTGTTTTTT. It translates to CATRQGPERNEKLFF.